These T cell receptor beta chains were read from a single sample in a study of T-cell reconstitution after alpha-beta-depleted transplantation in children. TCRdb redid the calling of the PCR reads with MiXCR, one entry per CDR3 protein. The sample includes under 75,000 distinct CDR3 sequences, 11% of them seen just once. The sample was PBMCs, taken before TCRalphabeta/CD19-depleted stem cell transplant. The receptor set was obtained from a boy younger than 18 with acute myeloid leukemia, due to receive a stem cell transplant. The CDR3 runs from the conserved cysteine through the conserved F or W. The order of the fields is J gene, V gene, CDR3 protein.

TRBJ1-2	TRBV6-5	CASSYLATSNYGYTF
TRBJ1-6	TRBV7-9	CASSSRVIDSPLHF
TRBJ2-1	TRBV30	CAWSVRAGTSLNEQFF
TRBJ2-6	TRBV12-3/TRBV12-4	CASRASSGANVLTF
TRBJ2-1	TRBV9	CASSTGLANQPSSYNEQFF
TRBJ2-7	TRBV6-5	CASSYYKPRGDYEQYF
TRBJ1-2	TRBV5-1	CASSRDGQELAGYTF
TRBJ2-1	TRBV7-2	CASSSMDLYNEQFF
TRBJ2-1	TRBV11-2	CASSSGVTGAGNEQFF
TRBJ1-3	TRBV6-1	CASSLGGGPSGNTIYF
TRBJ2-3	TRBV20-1	CSATLGGTDTQYF
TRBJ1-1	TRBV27	CASSLWGAHEAFF
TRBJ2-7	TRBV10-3	CAISTRDRAAYEQYF
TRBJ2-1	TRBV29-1	CSVEDHVGGNNEQFF
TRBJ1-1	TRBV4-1	CASSQRGLNTEAFF
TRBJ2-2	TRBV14	CASSLGLARTGELFF
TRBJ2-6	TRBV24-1	CATSDPGPSGANVLTF
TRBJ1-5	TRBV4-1	CASSQDDRGNNQPQHF
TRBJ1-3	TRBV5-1	CASSLRSEDFSPLHF
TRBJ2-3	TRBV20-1	CSARAARNTDTQYF
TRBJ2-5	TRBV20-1	CSAKTGRETQYF
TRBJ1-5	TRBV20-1	CSPGQGLQPQHF
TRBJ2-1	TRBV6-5	CASSLLNEQFF
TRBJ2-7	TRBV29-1	CSVDGTSGRTYEQYF
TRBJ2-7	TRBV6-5	CASSYGQNSYEQYF
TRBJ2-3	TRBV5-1	CASSLMSTDTQYF
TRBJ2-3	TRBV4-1	CASSQEGMGGIDTQYF
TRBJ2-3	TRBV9	CASRGAPNTDTQYF
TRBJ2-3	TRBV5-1	CASSAGHWGGRTDTQYF
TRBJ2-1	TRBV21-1	CASSKGSGGDNEQFF
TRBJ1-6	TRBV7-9	CASSPDGNSPLHF
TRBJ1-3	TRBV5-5	CASSWWDVPRSGNTIYF
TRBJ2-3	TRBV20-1	CSARDPTELDTQYF
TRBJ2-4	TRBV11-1	CASSFLAGDSLAKNIQYF
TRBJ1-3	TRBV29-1	CSAKRDTIYF
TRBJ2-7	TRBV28	CASSPSGLPIAEVYEQYF
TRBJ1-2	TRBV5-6	CASSRWTGRVGNYGYTF
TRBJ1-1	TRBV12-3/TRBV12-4	CASGVTGLDFF
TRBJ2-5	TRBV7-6	CASSFRGQGRGETQYF
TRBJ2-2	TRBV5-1	CASSLGGTALANTGELFF
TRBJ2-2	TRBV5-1	CASSPDRPANTGELFF
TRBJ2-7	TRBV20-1	CSARDHGFSSYEQYF
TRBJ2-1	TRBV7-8	CASSTYRGPYNEQFF